Only a few counts were recorded for the clone carrying this TCR beta chain. Its cognate antigen is unknown. This sample was taken from a study of CD8 T cells in ankylosing spondylitis. Findings of the study overall: What appeared characteristic of ankylosing spondylitis blood was a TCR beta motif of under 10 highly homologous variants.

The CDR3 consists of 14 residues. J was trimmed by 5 bases and V by 6 bases; bases with no gene match: 9. Germline loops: CDR1 SGHRS, CDR2 YFSETQ. MiXCR, applied by TCRdb to the 5' RACE reads, yields one record per CDR3 protein. Seen here are about 450,000 distinct CDR3 sequences, 25% to 30% observed once, and the top ten hold roughly 1%. Sequencing used blood, either unsorted or a sorted T cell fraction (not recorded which). The sequence was collected from a male donor with ankylosing spondylitis. The chain has TRBV5-1 and TRBJ2-3; 7 bases match TRBD2. The CDR3 DNA is TGCGCCAGCAAGGCGGGAGCCGGGGGAGATACGCAGTATTTT. This encodes CASKAGAGGDTQYF.